This TCR beta chain is drawn from a study of PD-1 blockade in classical Hodgkin lymphoma. Study-wide results and caveats: Repertoire differences have undefined causes, possibly disease activity or prior therapy.

The V gene end was trimmed by 5 bases and the J gene end by 0 bases; junction bases not matched to a gene: 5. Germline V gene lookup returns CDR1 SGHNT and CDR2 YYREEE (reference sequence). There are 16 residues in the CDR3. This table comes from immunoSEQ multiplex PCR, and its TCRdb copy is limited to in-frame clones, with some not included. Here the sample spans 57,000 or so clones, about nine tenths being singletons. Every patient experienced relapse after autologous stem cell transplantation, and brentuximab vedotin exposure varied. Best responses were complete response, partial response or progressive disease. With respect to this clone: Its antigen is still unknown.

This receptor was identified in a human donor with classical Hodgkin lymphoma. Sequencing was performed on peripheral blood mononuclear cells (PBMCs), taken at baseline. The chain couples TRBV5-4 to TRBJ2-2; 9 bases are shared with TRBD1. The CDR3 reads CASRTGGRANTGELFF. CDR3 sequence (DNA): TGTGCCAGCAGAACAGGGGGCCGGGCGAACACCGGGGAGCTGTTTTTT.